A single sample is the source of the 17 T cell receptor beta chains below, sequenced in a study of blood T cell repertoires in COVID-19. Produced via immunoSEQ multiplex PCR; TCRdb's table is partial and in-frame only. The sample shows tens of thousands of clones, about 90% of them seen only once. The sample taken for sequencing was peripheral blood. The receptors come from a man aged 45-60 years with COVID-19, enrolled during active disease.

This chain connects TRBV19 to TRBJ2-3; tentatively, D is TRBD2 (5 bases). CDR3 length: 16 residues. The V end lost 2 bases, the J end lost 0 bases, and 12 bases lay between the germline ends. Germline CDR1 is LNHDA and CDR2 is SQIVND (reference sequence). DNA for the CDR3: TGTGCCAGTAGTATACGCCCGGGATCGAGCACAGATACGCAGTATTTT. It translates to CASSIRPGSSTDTQYF.

This sequence joins TRBV6-2 or TRBV6-3 and TRBJ2-7, with 10 bases lining up with TRBD2. The V gene end was trimmed by 0 bases and the J gene end by 5 bases; junction bases not matched to a gene: 7. Germline CDR1 is MNHEY and CDR2 is SVGEGT. The CDR3 extends over 16 amino acids. CDR3 amino acids: CASSYSPSGSPNEQYF. The CDR3 DNA reads TGTGCCAGCAGTTACTCTCCTAGCGGGAGTCCCAACGAGCAGTACTTC.

The chain couples TRBV27 to TRBJ2-2, with 12 bases identical to TRBD2. Germline CDR1 MNHEY, CDR2 SMNVEV (reference sequence). This CDR3 comprises 15 residues. V trimming: 5 bases; J trimming: 4 bases; junction bases outside the gene matches: 2. The CDR3 nucleotides are TGTGCCAGCAGTCCGACTAGCGGGAGCACCGGGGAGCTGTTTTTT. It is translated as CASSPTSGSTGELFF.

The chain combines TRBV28 with TRBJ2-1; 7 nucleotides match TRBD1. Germline values: CDR1 MDHEN, CDR2 SYDVKM. CDR3 length: 15 amino acids. Unmatched junction bases numbered 7, after V lost 4 bases and J lost 4 bases. The CDR3 sequence: CASSSGTVSYNEQFF. The DNA of the CDR3 is TGTGCCAGCAGTTCCGGGACAGTAAGTTACAATGAGCAGTTCTTC.

The genes are TRBV4-1 and TRBJ1-5, with TRBD1 matching over 9 bases. The CDR3 has 15 residues. Germline-derived CDR1 and CDR2 are MGHRA and YSYEKL. V lost 5 bases, J lost 5 bases, and 7 bases stayed unmatched. CDR3 region: CASSGRDREDQPQHF. CDR3 nucleotide sequence: TGCGCCAGCAGCGGACGGGACAGGGAGGATCAGCCCCAGCATTTT.

The chain uses TRBV4-3 and TRBJ2-7; 13 bases line up with TRBD2. V trimming: 4 bases; J trimming: 5 bases; junction bases outside the gene matches: 5. This CDR3 spans 15 amino acids. Germline V gene data show CDR1 as LGHNA and CDR2 as YSLEER. CDR3 residues: CASSPTSGRVHEQYF. In nucleotides, the CDR3 is TGCGCCAGCAGCCCTACTAGCGGGAGGGTTCACGAGCAGTACTTC.

The J gene is TRBJ2-1, the V gene TRBV27, with D unclear. The CDR3 is made up of 13 amino acids. Trimming cost V 3 bases and J 2 bases, with 5 bases left between them. CDR1 and CDR2 from the germline V gene are MNHEY and SMNVEV (reference sequence). The CDR3 loop is CASSLSPYNEQFF. Written as DNA, the CDR3 is TGTGCCAGCAGTTTGAGTCCCTACAATGAGCAGTTCTTC.

The chain is built from TRBV19 and TRBJ2-3; 7 nucleotides agree with TRBD2. The V gene's germline CDR1 is LNHDA and CDR2 SQIVND (reference sequence). Unmatched junction bases numbered 4, after V lost 3 bases and J lost 1 base. This CDR3 comprises 15 residues. The CDR3 coding sequence is TGTGCCAGTAGTATCCGGGCGGGAGGCACAGATACGCAGTATTTT. Protein sequence: CASSIRAGGTDTQYF.

The gene calls are TRBV30 and TRBJ2-1; 7 bases align to TRBD2. The CDR3 is 15 amino acids. In germline, CDR1 is GTSNPN, CDR2 SVGIG (reference sequence). V gave up 3 bases and J gave up 7 bases; unmatched junction bases: 12. The CDR3: CAWSVDWRETNEQFF. For the CDR3, the DNA is TGTGCCTGGAGCGTCGACTGGCGGGAGACAAATGAGCAGTTCTTC. Full variable domain (outside the CDR3, taken from reference TRBV30 and TRBJ2-1): SQTIHQWPATLVQPVGSPLSLECTVEGTSNPNLYWYRQAAGRGLQLLFYSVGIGQISSEVPQNLSASRPQDRQFILSSKKLLLSDSGFYLCAWSVDWRETNEQFFGPGTRLTVL.

The V gene is TRBV27, the J gene TRBJ2-7, with D tentatively TRBD1 (5 bases). The V gene lost 7 bases and the J gene lost 3 bases, with 16 bases spanning the gap. Germline V gives CDR1 MNHEY, CDR2 SMNVEV (reference sequence). This CDR3 region has 14 residues. CDR3 nucleotide sequence: TGTGCCAGCACCCGGATTGGGGCCCTCTACGAGCAGTACTTC. The encoded protein is CASTRIGALYEQYF.

This chain joins TRBV27 and TRBJ1-2; D gene uncertain. This CDR3 comprises 13 residues. Per germline, CDR1 MNHEY and CDR2 SMNVEV (reference sequence). The germline V and J ends were trimmed by 5 bases and 4 bases, with 11 bases remaining between them. The CDR3 bases are TGTGCCAGCAGTGTCCAAGCTTCCTATGGCTACACCTTC. This codes for CASSVQASYGYTF.

This clone appeared a few times. One end of the junction is discordant with germline, which a read error may explain. The chain uses TRBV5-1 and TRBJ1-2; TRBD1 matches 8 bases. CDR3 length equals 12 residues. CDR1 and CDR2 from the germline V gene are SGHRS and YFSETQ. This chain's CDR3 is CASSPTGGQGYF. CDR3 DNA sequence: TGCGCCAGCAGCCCCACCGGAGGACAGGGCTATTTC.

The chain joins TRBV9 to TRBJ1-5; TRBD1 matches at 7 bases. Losses at the gene ends were 4 bases for V and 3 bases for J; bases not matched to a gene: 4. This CDR3 is 14 amino acids long. CDR1 SGDLS and CDR2 YYNGEE come from the germline V gene. CDR3 coding DNA: TGTGCCAGCAGCCTAGGGGGCCCCAATCAGCCCCAGCATTTT. It translates to CASSLGGPNQPQHF. Looking up the rest from reference TRBV9 and TRBJ1-5 gives the full variable domain: DSGVTQTPKHLITATGQRVTLRCSPRSGDLSVYWYQQSLDQGLQFLIQYYNGEERAKGNILERFSAQQFPDLHSELNLSSLELGDSALYFCASSLGGPNQPQHFGDGTRLSIL.

This clone was detected only once. The genes are TRBV20-1 and TRBJ1-1; a weak D match, TRBD1 (6 bases). In germline, CDR1 is DFQATT, CDR2 SNEGSKA (reference sequence). The germline V and J ends were trimmed by 3 bases and 7 bases, with 9 bases remaining between them. This CDR3 region has 11 residues. The CDR3 nucleotides read TGCAGTGCTAGGGGGGCTGGTGAAGCTTTCTTT. Translation gives CSARGAGEAFF.

V is TRBV6-2 or TRBV6-3 and J is TRBJ2-7; maybe TRBD2 (5 bases). Germline-derived CDR1 and CDR2 are MNHEY and SVGEGT. V was shortened by 1 base and J by 7 bases, with 11 bases between the two germline ends. The CDR3 extends over 13 amino acids. The CDR3 DNA follows: TGTGCCAGCAGTTACTATGGGCCGGGGGAGCAGTACTTC. It is translated as CASSYYGPGEQYF.

This clone was found once. V usage is TRBV5-5 and J usage is TRBJ2-7; no firm D call. The CDR3 totals 14 residues. The germline V gene has CDR1 SGHKS and CDR2 YYEKEE (reference sequence). V was cut by 4 bases and J by 0 bases, with 11 bases left in between. CDR3 coding DNA: TGTGCCAGCAGCCCTCTGGCAGACTCCTACGAGCAGTACTTC. As protein: CASSPLADSYEQYF.

This rearrangement joins TRBV7-9 to TRBJ2-3, with a weak D call TRBD1 (6 bases). Germline V gene sequence: CDR1 SEHNR, CDR2 FQNEAQ (reference sequence). CDR3 length equals 15 residues. V lost 3 bases to trimming and J lost 0 bases, with 10 bases between them. The CDR3 protein is CASSFRGGSTDTQYF. The CDR3 bases are TGTGCCAGCAGCTTCCGAGGGGGTAGCACAGATACGCAGTATTTT.